These 4 T cell receptor beta chains were sequenced from one sample in a study of Graves' ophthalmopathy and Graves' hyperthyroidism (dated by TCRdb to 2016 to 2019). The instrument was an Illumina HiSeq 2000. For repertoire sequencing, the TCR beta CDR3 regions were amplified from RNA transcripts. HTBI primers and the Qiagen OneStep RT-PCR kit were used in a first-round RT-PCR, which was followed by a second-round multiplex PCR, size selection and purification. TCRdb reanalyzed the raw reads on its own, using fastp at Q25 for trimming and MiXCR for clone calling, and kept in-frame beta chains. Under each unique CDR3 protein, matching rows form one entry showing the most common genes and DNA. The sample table lists 400,000 or so distinct CDR3 sequences, 15% of them with a count of one. The biggest ten clones account for around 6.6% of the sample. Sequencing was carried out using peripheral blood. Receptors were obtained from a woman aged 18-29 years with stable Graves' hyperthyroidism. Donor details come from another sample of the same person, matched by shared clones.

In this sample, this clonotype turned up many times. V gene TRBV6-4 combines with J gene TRBJ2-5; 13 bases are shared with TRBD2. Germline V CDR1 and CDR2: MRHNA, SNTAGT. The CDR3 extends over 16 amino acids. Germline trimming cut 6 bases from V and 2 bases from J; bases unmatched to any gene: 6. CDR3 amino acids: CASRGTSGAPQETQYF. The DNA for the CDR3 is TGTGCCAGCAGAGGGACTAGCGGGGCACCACAAGAGACCCAGTACTTC.

This chain links TRBV6-1 with TRBJ2-2; D remains unclear. The CDR3 sequence is 15 residues long. The V end lost 4 bases, the J end lost 3 bases, and 12 bases lay between the germline ends. CDR1 is MNHNS and CDR2 is SASEGT in the germline V gene. This CDR3 is CASSAVRYHTGELFF. In DNA form, the CDR3 reads TGTGCCAGCAGTGCGGTCCGCTACCACACCGGGGAGCTGTTTTTT.

This clonotype was observed at least ten times. The junction departs from germline at one end; a sequencing error may be responsible. The chain joins TRBV2 to TRBJ2-5, with D possibly being TRBD2 (6 bases). The CDR3 consists of 13 residues. Germline V gives CDR1 SNHLY, CDR2 FYNNEI. CDR3 region: CAGRDFGQETQYF. As DNA, the CDR3 is TGTGCCGGCAGGGACTTCGGACAAGAGACCCAGTACTTC. Filled out from reference TRBV2 and TRBJ2-5, the complete variable domain reads EPEVTQTPSHQVTQMGQEVILRCVPISNHLYFYWYRQILGQKVEFLVSFYNNEISEKSEIFDDQFSVERPDGSNFTLKIRSTKLEDSAMYFCAGRDFGQETQYFGPGTRLLVL.

This clonotype was counted between two and nine times. The J gene is TRBJ2-2, the V gene TRBV3-1, with 8 positions matching TRBD1. The CDR3 is 16 residues long. Per germline, CDR1 LGHDT and CDR2 YNNKEL (reference sequence). The V segment lost 1 base and the J segment 6 bases; nucleotides outside the gene matches: 7. DNA of the CDR3: TGTGCCAGCAGCCAAGCCCTGCAGGGGGCCCCCGGGGAGCTGTTTTTT. Protein sequence: CASSQALQGAPGELFF.